The clone carrying this T cell receptor (beta chain) was counted many times. As yet, its antigen is unknown. This entry belongs to a study of T cell repertoires in cytomegalovirus infection. Across the whole study: CMV epitopes in the study were HLA-C-restricted (recently identified) and HLA-B-restricted (well studied). Indications of both CMV infection and matching HLA type were provided by public TCR beta signatures. Overall study results and limits: Summed frequency of public TCR beta families distinguished CMV carriers with the relevant HLA. Dominant in the ex vivo response were TCR beta clonotypes restricted by HLA-C and specific for CMV.

TCRdb analysed the reads with MiXCR anew, one entry per CDR3 protein. The table has about 890,000 distinct CDR3 sequences, approximately 32% seen once; the top ten hold roughly 12%. The CDR3 loop spans 12 amino acids. Trimming left V 1 base short and J 9 bases short, with 6 bases between. Germline values: CDR1 SGHVS, CDR2 FQNEAQ. Here the sequenced sample was cultured CD8+ T cells from PBMCs, taken from culture after CMV antigen stimulation. This sequence was found in a human donor in good health (CMV status not recorded). Some clones in this sample may be carry-over from other donors' samples. The V gene is TRBV7-8, the J gene TRBJ2-2; D unresolved. In nucleotides, the CDR3 is TGTGCCAGCAGCTTAGACCCTAGGGAGCTGTTTTTT. Protein: CASSLDPRELFF.